This T cell receptor beta chain came from a study of CD8+CD57+ T cells in acquired aplastic anemia. The CDR3 runs 14 residues. The J segment lost 6 bases and the V segment lost 6 bases, leaving 6 bases of the junction unmatched. Before being chosen for sequencing, patients had shown CD8+CD57+ cell expansion by flow cytometry. At blood sampling, none of the patients had yet received therapy. It was genomic DNA that served as the template for profiling TCR beta VDJ and CDR3. TCRdb reanalysed the reads using MiXCR and keeps one entry per CDR3 protein. This sample has around 150,000 distinct CDR3 sequences, with roughly 43% found just once.

This chain uses TRBV12-3 or TRBV12-4 with TRBJ2-1; 9 positions agree with TRBD1. The source is a human donor with aplastic anemia. The source material was sorted CD4+, CD8+, or CD8+CD57+ T cells (not recorded which) from PBMCs. CDR3 sequence: CASSLGTGSNEQFF. CDR3 nucleotides: TGTGCCAGCAGCCTCGGGACAGGGAGCAATGAGCAGTTCTTC.